Shown below are 27 T cell receptor beta chains from a single sample sequenced in a study of OX40 agonist ivuxolimab in advanced cancers. Profiling relied on immunoSEQ multiplex PCR, and the TCRdb table lists in-frame clones only, not all of them. Of approximately 54,000 clones in the sample, around 81% were seen once. Sequenced here: CD4+ or CD8+ T cells sorted from blood, sampled in a trial of the OX40 agonist ivuxolimab. These receptors were collected from an adult with an advanced solid tumor such as melanoma, head and neck, liver or kidney cancer.

This clone has a handful of counts. V usage is TRBV28 and J usage is TRBJ2-1; a possible D gene is TRBD1 (6 bases). Per the germline V gene, CDR1 is MDHEN and CDR2 is SYDVKM. Trimming removed 4 bases from V and 6 bases from J, with 22 bases in between. This CDR3 is built from 17 residues. Written as DNA, the CDR3 is TGTGCCAGCAGTTCCTCAGGGGCCCCCACCCCTCTCAATGAGCAGTTCTTC. Its translation is CASSSSGAPTPLNEQFF.

V gene TRBV4-1 combines with J gene TRBJ2-5; the D gene is possibly TRBD2 (6 bases). The CDR3 has 13 amino acids. The V gene lost 4 bases and the J gene lost 5 bases, with 11 bases spanning the gap. Germline V gene lookup returns CDR1 MGHRA and CDR2 YSYEKL. Here the CDR3 reads CASSLVEGETQYF. The CDR3 DNA sequence: TGCGCCAGCAGCCTGGTGGAGGGGGAGACCCAGTACTTC.

The V call is TRBV25-1, the J call TRBJ2-2; D not resolved. Germline V gene lookup returns CDR1 MGHDK and CDR2 SYGVNS. V shed 4 bases and J shed 0 bases, with 6 bases lying between them. This CDR3 has 14 amino acids. The CDR3 DNA reads as TGTGCCAGCAGTGGGCTCACGAACACCGGGGAGCTGTTTTTT. Translated, it gives CASSGLTNTGELFF.

The V and J genes are TRBV9 and TRBJ1-6; tentatively, D is TRBD1 (5 bases). Germline values: CDR1 SGDLS, CDR2 YYNGEE. Trimming cost V 4 bases and J 7 bases, with 15 bases left between them. CDR3 size: 15 residues. The CDR3 protein is CASSSRVGVNSPLHF. In DNA, the CDR3 is TGTGCCAGCAGCTCCCGGGTGGGGGTCAATTCACCCCTCCACTTT.

The rearrangement joins TRBV30 to TRBJ2-4; possible D gene TRBD2, 6 bases. CDR1 and CDR2 from the germline V gene are GTSNPN and SVGIG (reference sequence). V was shortened by 2 bases and J by 5 bases, with 16 bases between the two germline ends. CDR3 length equals 15 residues. CDR3 sequence reads: CAWSTTRTKQNIQYF. CDR3 nucleotide sequence: TGTGCCTGGAGTACCACTAGGACTAAGCAAAACATTCAGTACTTC.

The CDR3 sequence is CASSLSWAQETQYF. Here the CDR3 DNA reads TGTGCCAGCAGCTTATCTTGGGCACAAGAGACCCAGTACTTC. The chain has TRBV11-2 and TRBJ2-5; unclear D gene. Germline V gives CDR1 SGHAT, CDR2 FQNNGV. CDR3 length equals 14 residues. V was pared by 2 bases and J by 2 bases, with 9 bases between.

The V gene is TRBV4-2, the J gene TRBJ2-7; D gene ambiguous. The CDR3 consists of 13 residues. V lost 5 bases, J lost 0 bases, and 8 bases lay in between. In germline, CDR1 is LGHNA, CDR2 YNFKEQ. In nucleotides, the CDR3 is TGTGCCAGCAGCGCCGACATCTCCTACGAGCAGTACTTC. Translation gives CASSADISYEQYF.

The chain recombines TRBV2 with TRBJ1-6; the match to TRBD1 covers 7 bases. The CDR3 has 15 amino acids. The V and J ends lost 6 bases and 5 bases, in that order; junction bases with no gene match: 7. Looked up from germline, CDR1 is SNHLY and CDR2 is FYNNEI. CDR3 nucleotides: TGTGCCAGCAGAACCCCGGGACAGCATAATTCACCCCTCCACTTT. It translates to CASRTPGQHNSPLHF. Full variable domain (missing parts from reference TRBV2 and TRBJ1-6): EPEVTQTPSHQVTQMGQEVILRCVPISNHLYFYWYRQILGQKVEFLVSFYNNEISEKSEIFDDQFSVERPDGSNFTLKIRSTKLEDSAMYFCASRTPGQHNSPLHFGNGTRLTVT.

The rearrangement uses TRBV7-3 and TRBJ2-3; 7 nucleotides align to TRBD1. CDR1 is SGHTA, CDR2 FQGTGA, per germline. There are 17 residues in the CDR3. V dropped 5 bases and J dropped 1; count of bases not matched to a gene: 12. The CDR3 region is CASSAIDRVEGTDTQYF. CDR3 in DNA: TGTGCCAGCAGCGCAATAGACAGGGTGGAGGGCACAGATACGCAGTATTTT. The whole variable domain, filled in from reference TRBV7-3 and TRBJ2-3, reads GAGVSQTPSNKVTEKGKYVELRCDPISGHTALYWYRQSLGQGPEFLIYFQGTGAADDSGLPNDRFFAVRPEGSVSTLKIQRTERGDSAVYLCASSAIDRVEGTDTQYFGPGTRLTVL.

This clone was detected only once. This chain's CDR3 is CASSLRGGYGYTF. CDR3 coding DNA: TGTGCCAGCAGCCTTCGGGGAGGGTACGGCTACACCTTC. The chain employs TRBV5-6 and TRBJ1-2; D is unresolved. Trimming took 4 bases from V and 8 from J, leaving 15 bases between them. CDR1 is SGHDT, CDR2 YYEEEE, per germline. The CDR3 spans 13 residues.

The V call is TRBV5-1, the J call TRBJ2-1; D might be TRBD1 (6 bases). Germline loops: CDR1 SGHRS, CDR2 YFSETQ. The length of the CDR3 is 14 residues. Trimming left V 4 bases short and J 5 bases short, with 13 bases between. This CDR3 reads CASSPGQLNNEQFF. CDR3 coding DNA: TGCGCCAGCAGCCCTGGACAGTTAAACAATGAGCAGTTCTTC.

The chain employs TRBV7-2 and TRBJ1-6; TRBD1 matches at 7 bases. Germline CDR1 reads SGHTA; CDR2 reads FQGNSA. The trim removed 5 bases at V and 6 bases at J, leaving 4 bases unmatched. The CDR3 length is 14 residues. CDR3 nucleotide sequence: TGTGCCAGCAGCACCGGGACAGTTAATTCACCCCTCCACTTT. Amino acid sequence: CASSTGTVNSPLHF.

This chain links TRBV7-6 with TRBJ2-2; D not certain. The CDR3 sequence is 13 residues long. Germline CDR1 is SGHVS and CDR2 is FNYEAQ. The V gene lost 2 bases and the J gene lost 4 bases, with 5 bases spanning the gap. The CDR3 sequence: CASSLLLTGELFF. CDR3 bases: TGTGCCAGCAGCTTACTACTCACCGGGGAGCTGTTTTTT.

This clone has just one count. This chain uses TRBV15 with TRBJ2-5; 11 bases map to TRBD1. This CDR3 region has 16 residues. Germline loops: CDR1 LNHNV, CDR2 YYDKDF (reference sequence). The V gene end was trimmed by 0 bases and the J gene end by 4 bases; junction bases not matched to a gene: 4. Here the CDR3 reads CATSRDGQGAGETQYF. The CDR3 nucleotides are TGTGCCACCAGCAGAGATGGACAGGGGGCGGGAGAGACCCAGTACTTC.

This clone was picked up a small number of times. The rearrangement joins TRBV7-8 to TRBJ2-7, with D uncertain. CDR1 is SGHVS and CDR2 is FQNEAQ in the germline V gene. The CDR3 totals 13 residues. The V and J ends lost 1 base and 3 bases respectively, with 7 bases between them. This chain's CDR3 is CASSLETHYEQYF. For the CDR3, the DNA is TGTGCCAGCAGCTTAGAGACTCACTACGAGCAGTACTTC.

This rearrangement joins TRBV2 to TRBJ1-1, with 10 bases lining up with TRBD1. CDR3 size: 14 residues. The V segment lost 6 bases and the J segment 5 bases; nucleotides outside the gene matches: 6. The germline V gene has CDR1 SNHLY and CDR2 FYNNEI. CDR3 in amino acids: CASRRQGARTEAFF. CDR3 nucleotides: TGTGCCAGCAGACGACAGGGGGCTCGGACTGAAGCTTTCTTT.

The chain joins TRBV6-5 to TRBJ1-2; weak D call: TRBD1 (5 bases). Trimming stripped 8 bases from V and 8 bases from J, with 12 bases between. The CDR3 is 11 amino acids. CDR1 and CDR2 from the germline V gene are MNHEY and SVGAGI. The CDR3 DNA reads as TGTGCCAGCGCACAGGTCAGGGGCTACACCTTC. Translation gives CASAQVRGYTF.

The rearrangement links TRBV5-1 to TRBJ2-3; D is possibly TRBD2 (7 bases). Germline loops: CDR1 SGHRS, CDR2 YFSETQ. Trimming cost V 4 bases and J 8 bases, with 23 bases left between them. The CDR3 sequence is 16 residues long. In DNA form, the CDR3 reads TGCGCCAGCAGCCCGCGAGGGGGGGCGGAAGGGGTTACGCAGTATTTT. Its translation is CASSPRGGAEGVTQYF.

The rearrangement links TRBV6-1 to TRBJ2-3; D unresolved. CDR3 length: 12 residues. The germline CDR1 and CDR2 sequences are MNHNS and SASEGT. Deletions cut 3 bases from V and 0 bases from J, with 1 base between. The CDR3 DNA is TGTGCCAGCAGTGAGAGCACAGATACGCAGTATTTT. Translated: CASSESTDTQYF.

The V and J genes are TRBV7-6 and TRBJ2-2, with 8 bases that match TRBD1. The V segment lost 6 bases and the J segment 0 bases; nucleotides outside the gene matches: 9. Germline CDR1 reads SGHVS; CDR2 reads FNYEAQ. This CDR3 is built from 17 residues. The CDR3 DNA reads as TGTGCCAGCAGTTCCGGACAGGGAGGATCGAACACCGGGGAGCTGTTTTTT. Translated: CASSSGQGGSNTGELFF.

This clone was recorded once. CDR3 sequence (DNA): TGTGCCAGCTCACCACCACCAGGGCCCCCCAAAAACATTCAGTACTTC. This sequence encodes CASSPPPGPPKNIQYF. The chain recombines TRBV18 with TRBJ2-4; weak D call: TRBD1 (5 bases). Germline V gene sequence: CDR1 KGHSH, CDR2 LQKENI. Trimming cost V 0 bases and J 2 bases, with 11 bases left between them. The CDR3 consists of 16 residues.

This clone appeared once. The chain combines TRBV19 with TRBJ1-4; D remains unclear. Per germline, CDR1 LNHDA and CDR2 SQIVND (reference sequence). V was trimmed by 1 base and J by 5 bases, leaving 11 bases between them. This CDR3 is built from 15 residues. The CDR3 reads CASSIGARLNEKLFF. The CDR3 bases are TGTGCCAGTAGTATAGGTGCCAGGTTAAATGAAAAACTGTTTTTT.

This clone has a single count. J is TRBJ1-4 and V is TRBV5-6, with a possible D match to TRBD1 (5 bases). The CDR3 is 16 residues long. Germline values: CDR1 SGHDT, CDR2 YYEEEE. Trimming took 1 base from V and 1 from J, leaving 11 bases between them. The CDR3 region has the DNA TGTGCCAGCAGCTTGCAGGGCTTGGAAACTAATGAAAAACTGTTTTTT. Encoded protein: CASSLQGLETNEKLFF.

This clone has a handful of counts. This rearrangement joins TRBV5-4 to TRBJ2-7; maybe TRBD2 (5 bases). Trimming shortened V by 4 bases and J by 7 bases, and 18 bases separated the two germline ends. CDR1 SGHNT and CDR2 YYREEE come from the germline V gene (reference sequence). The CDR3 is 14 amino acids. DNA for the CDR3: TGTGCCAGCAGCGTCGATTTCTTCCGGGATGAGCAGTACTTC. It encodes CASSVDFFRDEQYF.

The chain is built from TRBV7-2 and TRBJ2-7; 7 positions match TRBD2. Germline V gene data show CDR1 as SGHTA and CDR2 as FQGNSA. This CDR3 contains 16 residues. The trim removed 5 bases at V and 4 bases at J, leaving 14 bases unmatched. In DNA form, the CDR3 reads TGTGCCAGCAGCGGGCGTGGGCGGGGGAGCTCTTACGAGCAGTACTTC. Its translation: CASSGRGRGSSYEQYF.

The CDR3 sequence is CASPYPGDRDSIGELFF. The CDR3, as DNA: TGTGCCAGCCCCTATCCAGGGGACCGGGACTCGATCGGGGAGCTGTTTTTT. The chain couples TRBV2 to TRBJ2-2; D may match TRBD1 or TRBD2 (6 bases each). V was trimmed by 8 bases and J by 7 bases, leaving 26 bases between them. Germline lookup yields CDR1 SNHLY and CDR2 FYNNEI. The CDR3 length is 17 residues. Together with reference TRBV2 and TRBJ2-2, the CDR3 gives the full variable domain: EPEVTQTPSHQVTQMGQEVILRCVPISNHLYFYWYRQILGQKVEFLVSFYNNEISEKSEIFDDQFSVERPDGSNFTLKIRSTKLEDSAMYFCASPYPGDRDSIGELFFGEGSRLTVL.

This sequence joins TRBV6-6 and TRBJ2-7; perhaps TRBD2 as D (5 bases). Germline CDR1 is MNHNY and CDR2 is SVGAGI (reference sequence). V was trimmed by 11 bases and J by 6 bases, leaving 23 bases between them. The CDR3 length is 14 residues. DNA for the CDR3: TGTGCCGTAACGTCAGCGGCCCGTCGCGGCGAGCAGTACTTC. Its protein product is CAVTSAARRGEQYF.